Listed here are 24 T cell receptor beta chains from one sample, sequenced in a study of immune characteristics of hereditary and idiopathic chronic pancreatitis. Assay: immunoSEQ multiplex PCR; the TCRdb copy retains only in-frame clones and omits some. The data show fewer than 450 clones, with around 65% seen just once and around 45% held by the top ten. Sequenced input: pancreas tissue. The receptors were gathered from a human donor who was a deceased organ donor serving as a healthy control.

This chain links TRBV6-5 with TRBJ1-4; maybe TRBD1 (6 bases). V lost 7 bases to trimming and J lost 7 bases, with 16 bases between them. Germline assignment: CDR1 MNHEY and CDR2 SVGAGI. The CDR3 sequence is 14 residues long. The CDR3: CASTNRESSEKLFF. The CDR3, as DNA: TGTGCCAGCACCAACAGGGAATCGAGTGAAAAACTGTTTTTT.

In this sample, this clone turned up a few times. The chain is built from TRBV18 and TRBJ2-4; 10 bases are a match to TRBD2. Per germline, CDR1 KGHSH and CDR2 LQKENI. Germline trimming cut 0 bases from V and 6 bases from J; bases unmatched to any gene: 5. This CDR3 spans 16 amino acids. CDR3 loop: CASSPPSLAGANIQYF. For the CDR3, the DNA is TGTGCCAGCTCACCACCGAGTCTAGCGGGAGCAAACATTCAGTACTTC.

The chain has TRBV19 and TRBJ1-5, with D uncertain. The V end lost 5 bases, the J end lost 5 bases, and 19 bases lay between the germline ends. Germline V gene sequence: CDR1 LNHDA, CDR2 SQIVND (reference sequence). The CDR3 runs 16 residues. The DNA for the CDR3 is TGTGCCAGTAGTCTATGGGAAGGGTCCAGTCATCAGCCCCAGCATTTT. It encodes CASSLWEGSSHQPQHF.

This clone was seen a single time. The chain combines TRBV30 with TRBJ2-3; TRBD1 might be the D (6 bases). Germline V gene lookup returns CDR1 GTSNPN and CDR2 SVGIG (reference sequence). The length of the CDR3 is 14 residues. V gave up 5 bases and J gave up 0 bases, with 12 bases separating them. CDR3: CAWSPGASTDTQYF. In nucleotides, the CDR3 is TGTGCCTGGTCCCCAGGGGCGAGCACAGATACGCAGTATTTT.

This clone has just a few counts. The gene calls are TRBV25-1 and TRBJ1-3; D perhaps matches TRBD1 (5 bases). Deletions cut 2 bases from V and 0 bases from J, with 17 bases between. Germline loops: CDR1 MGHDK, CDR2 SYGVNS. CDR3 length equals 18 residues. CDR3 region: CASSENSPTVSSGNTIYF. The CDR3 DNA sequence: TGTGCCAGCAGTGAAAACTCCCCGACAGTTAGCTCTGGAAACACCATATATTTT.

This clone is labeled large (0.1 to 1%). The chain carries TRBV7-8 and TRBJ1-2; maybe TRBD1 (5 bases). V was pared by 1 base and J by 4 bases, with 13 bases between. The CDR3 sequence is 15 residues long. CDR1 is SGHVS and CDR2 is FQNEAQ in the germline V gene. The CDR3 sequence: CASSLGSSGSYGYTF. The DNA of the CDR3 is TGTGCCAGCAGCTTAGGCAGCTCAGGGAGCTATGGCTACACCTTC. Full variable domain (rest looked up from reference TRBV7-8 and TRBJ1-2): GAGVSQSPRYKVAKRGQDVALRCDPISGHVSLFWYQQALGQGPEFLTYFQNEAQLDKSGLPSDRFFAERPEGSVSTLKIQRTQQEDSAVYLCASSLGSSGSYGYTFGSGTRLTVV.

Points on this clone: The same CDR3 can be traced to other DNA sequences in this sample. The chain recombines TRBV29-1 with TRBJ2-1; D not resolved. Trimming shortened V by 0 bases and J by 0 bases, and 12 bases separated the two germline ends. The CDR3 runs 16 residues. Germline V gene sequence: CDR1 SQVTM, CDR2 ANQGSEA. The CDR3 DNA sequence: TGCAGCGTTGAAGATCCGGACCGCAGCTCCTACAATGAGCAGTTCTTC. Translation gives CSVEDPDRSSYNEQFF.

The chain employs TRBV3-1 (or the pseudogene TRBV3-2) and TRBJ2-4, with 8 bases that match TRBD1. Germline lookup yields CDR1 LGHDT and CDR2 YNNKEL (reference sequence). The J segment lost 7 bases and the V segment lost 2 bases, leaving 1 base of the junction unmatched. The CDR3 consists of 13 residues. CDR3 residues: CASSQQGANIQYF. Written as DNA, the CDR3 is TGTGCCAGCAGCCAACAGGGGGCGAACATTCAGTACTTC.

The V gene is TRBV29-1, the J gene TRBJ2-1; 11 bases fit TRBD2. The V and J ends lost 3 bases and 0 bases, in that order; junction bases with no gene match: 7. Germline CDR1 SQVTM, CDR2 ANQGSEA. The CDR3 runs to 17 residues. The CDR3 DNA follows: TGCAGCGTTGAGGGGACTAGCGGACAAAGCTCCTACAATGAGCAGTTCTTC. Its protein product is CSVEGTSGQSSYNEQFF.

This clone is labeled large. The J gene is TRBJ1-5, the V gene TRBV27; possible D gene TRBD1, 5 bases. This CDR3 contains 15 residues. V gave up 6 bases and J gave up 3 bases, with 15 bases separating them. Looked up from germline, CDR1 is MNHEY and CDR2 is SMNVEV (reference sequence). CDR3 bases: TGTGCCAGCAGAACTTCAACAGGATACAATCAGCCCCAGCATTTT. It codes for CASRTSTGYNQPQHF.

In this sample, this clone turned up a few times. This chain connects TRBV24-1 to TRBJ2-2, with a weak D call TRBD1 (6 bases). V was pared by 4 bases and J by 7 bases, with 15 bases between. Germline lookup yields CDR1 KGHDR and CDR2 SFDVKD. CDR3 length: 15 amino acids. CDR3 bases: TGTGCCACCAGTGAGGCCGGGTCCAGGGGCGGGGAGCTGTTTTTT. As protein: CATSEAGSRGGELFF.

V is TRBV18 and J is TRBJ2-3, with D possibly being TRBD2 (5 bases). V lost 6 bases, J lost 0 bases, and 10 bases lay in between. The germline V gene encodes CDR1 KGHSH and CDR2 LQKENI. The CDR3 totals 14 residues. CDR3 loop: CASSRGSSTDTQYF. DNA for the CDR3: TGTGCCAGCTCCCGAGGGAGTAGCACAGATACGCAGTATTTT. The full variable domain, with the rest looked up from reference TRBV18 and TRBJ2-3, is NAGVMQNPRHLVRRRGQEARLRCSPMKGHSHVYWYRQLPEEGLKFMVYLQKENIIDESGMPKERFSAEFPKEGPSILRIQQVVRGDSAAYFCASSRGSSTDTQYFGPGTRLTVL.

The CDR3 is CASSINWDSGRRLGYTF. CDR3 sequence (DNA): TGTGCCAGTAGTATTAACTGGGACAGTGGACGACGATTGGGCTACACCTTC. The chain employs TRBV19 and TRBJ1-2; 7 nucleotides match TRBD1. Germline V gene sequence: CDR1 LNHDA, CDR2 SQIVND (reference sequence). This CDR3 spans 17 amino acids. V gave up 3 bases and J gave up 8 bases; unmatched junction bases: 18.

The CDR3 reads CASSPIAGEISYGQFF. DNA of the CDR3: TGTGCCAGCAGCCCCATAGCGGGAGAAATTTCCTATGGGCAGTTCTTC. V gene TRBV11-3 combines with J gene TRBJ2-1; the match to TRBD2 covers 9 bases. CDR1 SGHNT and CDR2 YENEEA come from the germline V gene. The CDR3 has 16 amino acids. V trimming: 5 bases; J trimming: 12 bases; junction bases outside the gene matches: 17.

By sample fraction, this clone is hyperexpanded. The rearrangement joins TRBV27 to TRBJ2-5; D might be TRBD2 (6 bases). Looked up from germline, CDR1 is MNHEY and CDR2 is SMNVEV (reference sequence). CDR3 length: 17 amino acids. Between the trimmed V and J ends, which lost 5 bases and 0 bases, there was a span of 19 bases. CDR3 nucleotide sequence: TGTGCCAGCAGTCTCAAGCTTGGGGGGACGTACCAAGAGACCCAGTACTTC. Its protein is CASSLKLGGTYQETQYF.

In its sample, this clone ranks as large. This chain's CDR3 is CASGLGTGPYNEQFF. CDR3 bases: TGTGCTAGTGGTCTCGGGACAGGGCCCTACAATGAGCAGTTCTTC. The V call is TRBV12-5, the J call TRBJ2-1, with 9 bases fitting TRBD1. CDR1 and CDR2 from the germline V gene are LGHNT and FRNRAP. V shed 5 bases, J shed 2 bases, and the junction held 4 bases outside the gene matches. The CDR3 totals 15 residues.

The V and J genes are TRBV6-5 and TRBJ2-7; D not resolved. The CDR3 is 14 amino acids. The V and J ends lost 2 bases and 0 bases respectively, with 8 bases between them. Germline assignment: CDR1 MNHEY and CDR2 SVGAGI. The CDR3 nucleotides are TGTGCCAGCAGTTACCGACTGGACTCCTACGAGCAGTACTTC. Its protein is CASSYRLDSYEQYF.

The CDR3 DNA is TGTGCCAGCTCACCATCGACAGGGCTAATTGGAAACACCATATATTTT. This sequence encodes CASSPSTGLIGNTIYF. This rearrangement joins TRBV18 to TRBJ1-3, with TRBD1 identical over 7 bases. The V gene's germline CDR1 is KGHSH and CDR2 LQKENI. The CDR3 covers 16 residues. J lost 3 bases, V lost 2 bases, and 7 bases had no gene match.

The chain has TRBV15 and TRBJ2-6; no clear D gene. From germline, CDR1 is LNHNV and CDR2 YYDKDF (reference sequence). V was shortened by 0 bases and J by 9 bases, with 9 bases between the two germline ends. The CDR3 is made up of 14 amino acids. DNA for the CDR3: TGTGCCACCAGCAGAGATCGAGACCGCAACGTCCTGACTTTC. Translated, it gives CATSRDRDRNVLTF.

V and J are TRBV7-9 and TRBJ1-5; no clear D gene. The CDR3 runs 13 residues. V was cut by 5 bases and J by 1 base, with 6 bases left in between. Germline CDR1 reads SEHNR; CDR2 reads FQNEAQ (reference sequence). The CDR3 sequence: CASSVGSNQPQHF. CDR3 sequence (DNA): TGTGCCAGCAGCGTCGGCAGCAATCAGCCCCAGCATTTT.

This chain joins TRBV24-1 and TRBJ2-2; D is possibly TRBD2 (6 bases). Germline CDR1 reads KGHDR; CDR2 reads SFDVKD. V was shortened by 1 base and J by 5 bases, with 7 bases between the two germline ends. The CDR3 contains 14 residues. The DNA for the CDR3 is TGTGCCACCAGTGATTTTGCGGGGACCGGGGAGCTGTTTTTT. Its protein is CATSDFAGTGELFF.

The gene calls are TRBV19 and TRBJ1-2; 9 bases line up with TRBD1. The germline V gene has CDR1 LNHDA and CDR2 SQIVND (reference sequence). The CDR3 length is 15 residues. V shed 3 bases and J 7 bases; nucleotides not matched to a gene: 9. This chain's CDR3 is CASSIIGGQGSGYTF. The CDR3 DNA reads TGTGCCAGTAGTATTATAGGGGGACAGGGTTCTGGCTACACCTTC.

The gene calls are TRBV20-1 and TRBJ2-3, with 12 nucleotides matching TRBD2. The CDR3 loop spans 18 amino acids. Per the germline V gene, CDR1 is DFQATT and CDR2 is SNEGSKA (reference sequence). V gave up 3 bases and J gave up 6 bases; unmatched junction bases: 16. The chain's CDR3 is CSASSQSLLAGGVDTQYF. Here the CDR3 DNA reads TGCAGTGCTAGTTCCCAAAGCTTACTAGCGGGAGGTGTGGATACGCAGTATTTT.

This chain uses TRBV4-1 with TRBJ2-3; the D is unclear. Per germline, CDR1 MGHRA and CDR2 YSYEKL. V was trimmed by 4 bases and J by 2 bases, leaving 16 bases between them. The CDR3 is made up of 16 amino acids. The CDR3 DNA sequence: TGCGCCAGCAGCCCAGATTCCGGCAAATTCACAGATACGCAGTATTTT. This sequence encodes CASSPDSGKFTDTQYF.